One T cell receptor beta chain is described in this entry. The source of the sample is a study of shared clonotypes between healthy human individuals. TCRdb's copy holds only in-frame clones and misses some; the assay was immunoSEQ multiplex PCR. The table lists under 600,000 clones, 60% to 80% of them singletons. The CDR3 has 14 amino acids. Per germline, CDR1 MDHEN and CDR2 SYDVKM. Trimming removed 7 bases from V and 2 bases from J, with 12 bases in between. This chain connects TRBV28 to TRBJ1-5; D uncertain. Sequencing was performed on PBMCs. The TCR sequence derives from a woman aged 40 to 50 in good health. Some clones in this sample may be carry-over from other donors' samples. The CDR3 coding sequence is TGTGCCAGCACCCCCCCCGGGGGCAATCAGCCCCAGCATTTT. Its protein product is CASTPPGGNQPQHF.